These 27 T cell receptor beta chains originate from one sample sequenced in a study of identical twins. TCRdb processed the 5' RACE reads anew with MiXCR; each CDR3 protein has one entry. The sample has hundreds of thousands of distinct CDR3 sequences; 7.1% are singletons. This sample was also put to use in a study of yellow fever vaccine responses in identical twins.

Material: PBMCs. The receptors here all came from a woman younger than 35 in good health.

This clonotype was counted between two and nine times. The chain joins TRBV28 to TRBJ2-1; D may correspond to TRBD1 or TRBD2 (5 bases each). Germline V CDR1 and CDR2: MDHEN, SYDVKM. The CDR3 runs to 16 residues. V gave up 10 bases and J gave up 6 bases, with 25 bases separating them. This CDR3 is CATNTGSAIGVNEQFF. In DNA, the CDR3 is TGTGCCACCAACACGGGTAGCGCCATAGGGGTCAATGAGCAGTTCTTC.

This clonotype was counted a few times. V usage is TRBV9 and J usage is TRBJ2-2; weak D call: TRBD1 (5 bases). The germline V gene encodes CDR1 SGDLS and CDR2 YYNGEE. The CDR3 length is 16 residues. Trimming removed 2 bases at V and 2 bases at J, with 13 bases between. CDR3 nucleotide sequence: TGTGCCAGCAGCGTGCTGGGGCAGGGTAACACCGGGGAGCTGTTTTTT. As protein: CASSVLGQGNTGELFF.

The CDR3 is CSALGSGGSGETQYF. CDR3 in DNA: TGCAGTGCCCTTGGGAGCGGGGGTTCCGGGGAGACCCAGTACTTC. The chain joins TRBV20-1 to TRBJ2-5; 8 bases align to TRBD2. CDR1 is DFQATT, CDR2 SNEGSKA, per germline (reference sequence). V gave up 6 bases and J gave up 5 bases; unmatched junction bases: 14. The CDR3 is made up of 15 amino acids.

This clonotype was observed a few times. V is TRBV4-1 and J is TRBJ1-5, with a weak D call TRBD1 (5 bases). Germline values: CDR1 MGHRA, CDR2 YSYEKL. The CDR3 contains 13 residues. V was pared by 4 bases and J by 6 bases, with 10 bases between. This chain's CDR3 is CASSRDGSQPQHF. CDR3 nucleotide sequence: TGCGCCAGCAGCCGGGACGGGTCTCAGCCCCAGCATTTT.

The sample holds many counts of this clonotype. The chain's CDR3 is CASSYRETYNEQFF. The CDR3 DNA reads as TGTGCCAGCAGTTACAGGGAGACATACAATGAGCAGTTCTTC. The V gene is TRBV6-5, the J gene TRBJ2-1, with D possibly being TRBD2 (5 bases). Looked up from germline, CDR1 is MNHEY and CDR2 is SVGAGI. Between the trimmed V and J ends, which lost 2 bases and 4 bases, there was a span of 9 bases. This CDR3 is 14 amino acids long.

V gene TRBV6-7 combines with J gene TRBJ2-5, with TRBD2 matching 7 bases. TRBV6-7 is sorted into the ORF group, with uncertain function. The junction had 11 bases not matched to a gene; V was cut back by 6 bases and J by 4 bases. The CDR3 runs to 15 residues. CDR3 loop: CASSRTSSTAETQYF. In DNA form, the CDR3 reads TGTGCCAGCAGCCGGACTAGTTCCACGGCAGAGACCCAGTACTTC.

The V gene is TRBV2, the J gene TRBJ2-3; D might be TRBD1 or TRBD2, each matching 5 bases. The V end was cut by 4 bases, the J end by 0 bases, with 8 bases between. Germline CDR1 is SNHLY and CDR2 is FYNNEI. The CDR3 loop spans 14 amino acids. This CDR3 is CASSGDVSTDTQYF. CDR3 DNA sequence: TGTGCCAGCAGTGGGGACGTTAGCACAGATACGCAGTATTTT.

This rearrangement joins TRBV3-1 to TRBJ2-1; 9 nucleotides match TRBD2. The CDR3 loop spans 16 amino acids. Germline-derived CDR1 and CDR2 are LGHDT and YNNKEL (reference sequence). V lost 1 base to trimming and J lost 8 bases; unmatched junction nucleotides: 9. The CDR3 region is CASSQVPAGGWYEQFF. The CDR3 DNA reads as TGTGCCAGCAGCCAAGTTCCAGCGGGAGGTTGGTATGAGCAGTTCTTC.

In this sample, this clonotype turned up many times. The CDR3 nucleotides are TGTGCCATCAAGTCCGGGACTAGCGGAACTACGCAGTATTTT. This codes for CAIKSGTSGTTQYF. J is TRBJ2-3 and V is TRBV2; 11 positions agree with TRBD2. V trimming: 10 bases; J trimming: 8 bases; junction bases outside the gene matches: 11. This CDR3 has 14 amino acids. Germline V gene data show CDR1 as SNHLY and CDR2 as FYNNEI. The full variable domain, in which reference TRBV2 and TRBJ2-3 provide the parts outside the CDR3, is EPEVTQTPSHQVTQMGQEVILRCVPISNHLYFYWYRQILGQKVEFLVSFYNNEISEKSEIFDDQFSVERPDGSNFTLKIRSTKLEDSAMYFCAIKSGTSGTTQYFGPGTRLTVL.

The V call is TRBV28, the J call TRBJ2-2, with D possibly being TRBD2 (7 bases). Trimming removed 5 bases from V and 4 bases from J, with 14 bases in between. There are 15 residues in the CDR3. Per germline, CDR1 MDHEN and CDR2 SYDVKM. Written as DNA, the CDR3 is TGTGCCAGCAGTACCGGGGGAGGGGGCACCGGGGAGCTGTTTTTT. Amino acid sequence: CASSTGGGGTGELFF.

The chain combines TRBV10-3 with TRBJ2-1; D is undetermined. CDR1 is ENHRY, CDR2 SYGVKD, per germline. V was pared by 7 bases and J by 5 bases, with 6 bases between. This CDR3 comprises 11 residues. CDR3 DNA: TGTGCCATCATGGTGGACAATGAGCAGTTCTTC. This sequence encodes CAIMVDNEQFF.

This chain joins TRBV24-1 and TRBJ2-1; D remains unclear. CDR1 KGHDR and CDR2 SFDVKD come from the germline V gene. With 5 bases removed from V and 6 bases from J, the gap between germline ends came to 10 bases. The CDR3 runs to 13 residues. The CDR3 DNA reads TGTGCCACCAGTGGAGTGGGGTTCAATGAGCAGTTCTTC. This gives the protein CATSGVGFNEQFF.

The chain joins TRBV4-2 to TRBJ1-2; the D gene is possibly TRBD1 (5 bases). The V end was cut by 0 bases, the J end by 4 bases, with 15 bases between. The germline CDR1 and CDR2 sequences are LGHNA and YNFKEQ. The CDR3 covers 16 residues. This chain's CDR3 is CASSQDSPGDGYGYTF. CDR3 DNA: TGTGCCAGCAGCCAAGATTCACCGGGGGACGGCTATGGCTACACCTTC.

This clonotype was observed a few times. The chain uses TRBV10-3 and TRBJ2-5; no definite D call. This CDR3 has 15 residues. Germline CDR1 and CDR2: ENHRY and SYGVKD. Trimming left V 3 bases short and J 2 bases short, with 13 bases between. The CDR3 DNA is TGTGCCATCAGTGATTGGGCGGACGGTCAAGAGACCCAGTACTTC. Its protein is CAISDWADGQETQYF.

This clonotype occurred a few times. This sequence joins TRBV12-3 or TRBV12-4 and TRBJ2-1; 11 bases are shared with TRBD2. This CDR3 has 16 residues. V lost 6 bases to trimming and J lost 4 bases; unmatched junction nucleotides: 8. The CDR3 bases are TGTGCCAGCAGACCATCCGGGACTAGCGGTTACAATGAGCAGTTCTTC. Protein sequence: CASRPSGTSGYNEQFF.

This clonotype came up a few times. The rearrangement joins TRBV18 to TRBJ2-7; D ambiguous. Trimming removed 6 bases at V and 0 bases at J, with 18 bases between. The V gene's germline CDR1 is KGHSH and CDR2 LQKENI. The CDR3 has 16 residues. CDR3 protein: CASSQQADLSSYEQYF. The CDR3 DNA follows: TGTGCCAGCTCTCAGCAGGCCGATCTTAGCTCCTACGAGCAGTACTTC.

This clonotype was counted a few times. The V and J genes are TRBV27 and TRBJ2-1; 9 bases match TRBD2. V shed 8 bases and J 8 bases; nucleotides not matched to a gene: 13. Germline V gene data show CDR1 as MNHEY and CDR2 as SMNVEV (reference sequence). The CDR3 has 15 residues. CDR3 nucleotides: TGTGCCAGCCAGTTAGCGGGAGTTGGTATCGATGAGCAGTTCTTC. This codes for CASQLAGVGIDEQFF.

The chain combines TRBV20-1 with TRBJ1-2, with 9 bases fitting TRBD1. CDR3 size: 14 residues. Germline values: CDR1 DFQATT, CDR2 SNEGSKA (reference sequence). With V trimmed by 1 base and J by 5 bases, 5 bases remained unmatched. The CDR3 is CSARVWTGEYGYTF. In DNA form, the CDR3 reads TGCAGTGCTAGAGTCTGGACAGGGGAATATGGCTACACCTTC.

The J gene is TRBJ2-5, the V gene TRBV7-9; the match to TRBD2 covers 11 bases. The length of the CDR3 is 16 residues. V lost 5 bases to trimming and J lost 5 bases; unmatched junction nucleotides: 10. Germline V gene sequence: CDR1 SEHNR, CDR2 FQNEAQ (reference sequence). DNA for the CDR3: TGTGCCAGCAGCCCCAGAACTAGCGGGAGTGCTGAGACCCAGTACTTC. The encoded protein is CASSPRTSGSAETQYF.

This clonotype was seen more than once but under ten times. V and J are TRBV15 and TRBJ2-5, with TRBD1 identical over 7 bases. The length of the CDR3 is 16 residues. Germline lookup yields CDR1 LNHNV and CDR2 YYDKDF (reference sequence). V shed 0 bases and J 7 bases; nucleotides not matched to a gene: 11. The CDR3 DNA reads TGTGCCACCAGCAGAGAGAGTACAGGGGACCGATGGACCCAGTACTTC. Amino acid sequence: CATSRESTGDRWTQYF.

This chain links TRBV3-1 with TRBJ1-1, with 9 bases lining up with TRBD1. The CDR3 length is 16 residues. Trimming removed 3 bases from V and 2 bases from J; junction bases left unmatched: 7. CDR1 is LGHDT, CDR2 YNNKEL, per germline (reference sequence). The DNA of the CDR3 is TGTGCCAGCAGCCACCAAACAGGGGGCGGTAACACTGAAGCTTTCTTT. Translating gives CASSHQTGGGNTEAFF.

V is TRBV2 and J is TRBJ1-1, with D perhaps TRBD1 (6 bases). The CDR3 is made up of 14 amino acids. V was shortened by 1 base and J by 4 bases, with 10 bases between the two germline ends. Germline V gene sequence: CDR1 SNHLY, CDR2 FYNNEI. For the CDR3, the DNA is TGTGCCAGCAGTGAAGGCAGGGGATCCACTGAAGCTTTCTTT. It encodes CASSEGRGSTEAFF.

This clonotype occurred many times. The chain links TRBV12-3 or TRBV12-4 to TRBJ2-1; D is possibly TRBD1 (6 bases). The V end lost 7 bases, the J end lost 4 bases, and 20 bases lay between the germline ends. This CDR3 is built from 16 residues. The CDR3 loop is CASNRVAGTRYNEQFF. CDR3 bases: TGTGCCAGCAATCGGGTAGCCGGGACACGATACAATGAGCAGTTCTTC.

This clonotype was seen a single time. This chain links TRBV6-2 or TRBV6-3 with TRBJ2-5; no definite D call. This CDR3 region has 17 residues. Between the trimmed V and J ends, which lost 2 bases and 1 base, there was a span of 17 bases. From germline, CDR1 is MNHEY and CDR2 SVGEGT. This chain's CDR3 is CASSYLPSLGSQETQYF. CDR3 bases: TGTGCCAGCAGTTACCTACCCTCCCTTGGATCCCAAGAGACCCAGTACTTC.

The rearrangement uses TRBV18 and TRBJ2-3, with 7 bases lining up with TRBD2. The V and J ends lost 1 base and 1 base, in that order; junction bases with no gene match: 8. CDR1 and CDR2 (germline): KGHSH, LQKENI. CDR3 length: 17 residues. In DNA, the CDR3 is TGTGCCAGCTCACCACGTTCCGGGAGGTTGGGCACAGATACGCAGTATTTT. This gives the protein CASSPRSGRLGTDTQYF.

The chain combines TRBV7-9 with TRBJ2-1; 8 bases fit TRBD2. V was clipped by 7 bases and J by 4 bases; unmatched bases: 9. The CDR3 spans 15 residues. Germline V gene sequence: CDR1 SEHNR, CDR2 FQNEAQ (reference sequence). CDR3 sequence (DNA): TGTGCCAGCATCGCCGGGGGGGCCGGATACAATGAGCAGTTCTTC. Translation: CASIAGGAGYNEQFF.

The rearrangement links TRBV2 to TRBJ2-1, with D possibly matching TRBD1 (5 bases). The germline V and J ends were trimmed by 8 bases and 0 bases, with 14 bases remaining between them. Germline V gives CDR1 SNHLY, CDR2 FYNNEI. This CDR3 comprises 15 residues. The DNA for the CDR3 is TGTGCCAGCGCTAACCGACAGAGCTCCTACAATGAGCAGTTCTTC. Encoded protein: CASANRQSSYNEQFF. Together with reference TRBV2 and TRBJ2-1, the CDR3 gives the full variable domain: EPEVTQTPSHQVTQMGQEVILRCVPISNHLYFYWYRQILGQKVEFLVSFYNNEISEKSEIFDDQFSVERPDGSNFTLKIRSTKLEDSAMYFCASANRQSSYNEQFFGPGTRLTVL.